This T cell receptor (beta chain) was captured by sequencing in a study of T cell responses to AZD1222 COVID-19 vaccine (dated by TCRdb to the early 2020s). Background on the whole study: Because spike-specific TCR depth and breadth did not differ between the two schedules, AZD1222 recipients who got a second dose at roughly 4 weeks were pooled with those who got a second dose at roughly 12 weeks. Enrollment into the trials was organized by age into subgroups of 18-55, 56-69 and 70-plus years, and those subgroups contained approximately 160, 26 and 62 TCR-sequenced participants, respectively. TCR sequencing covered 230 or so trial participants: nearly 210 given two doses of AZD1222 and 26 given two doses of MenACWY control vaccine. The research as a whole found: Spike-specific TCR breadth and depth rose significantly after two AZD1222 doses compared with day 0 and with MenACWY recipients. Nearly half of unique spike-specific TCRs reportedly recognized epitopes outside regions mutated in the B.1.351 and B.1.1.7 variants. In the small 56-69-year group, the increase in depth fell short of significance, most likely because of low power. Only a handful of AZD1222 recipients were SARS-CoV-2 seropositive at baseline, limiting conclusions about previously exposed vaccinees. The whole spike protein was spanned by vaccine-associated CD4 TCRs, and dominant responses were seen in regions 160-218 and 743-854. Because no day 14 peak-response samples were available, the repertoires could be characterized only after the peak T cell response. Participants were mostly white British, with more females than males. The authors suggested clonal diversity may have been underestimated.

In the case of this clone: Its antigen is currently not known. No base qualities exist here, and no much larger clone lies one base off it.

The CDR3 regions of human TCRbeta chains were subjected to immunosequencing. In the authors' own workflow: TCRs in the repertoires were matched against a reference library of SARS-CoV-2-specific TCRs that had been generated with the MIRA antigen-specificity platform. Breadth was defined as the fraction of unique TCRs that were SARS-CoV-2-associated. Depth was defined as the fraction of total T cells that were SARS-CoV-2-associated. Using the MIRA data, each spike-specific TCR was assigned both to the spike region to which the TCR was reactive and to a CD4 or CD8 class. Log10-transformed breadth and depth values were compared by one-way ANOVA with Sidak's multiple comparisons tests. Held by TCRdb, this immuneACCESS table contains in-frame sequences only and omits some clones. Under half of the omission traces to an unresolved V gene where checked; the cause of the rest is unknown. The V and J calls and clone size were taken over from that table, and D and trimming were inferred from the DNA. This sample gives 140,000 to 150,000 clones in total; approximately 90% of them show up just once. The ten largest clones capture more than 12% of the sample.

The sample's time point, from its label and the paper: baseline before first vaccination. Samples from vaccinated people were obtained from the UK trials COV001 and COV002, which included a single-blind randomized controlled phase 2/3 trial of AZD1222 (ChAdOx1 nCoV-19) in healthy adults. Trial participant PBMC samples were collected at day 0 and day 28 after the second dose for TCRbeta chain sequencing. The sequencing used peripheral blood, collected on day 0 of AZD1222 vaccination. The sequence was obtained from an adult in good health.

The CDR3 here reads CASSPPGRGANEKLFF. The nucleotide sequence reads TGTGCCAGCAGCCCACCCGGCCGGGGGGCTAATGAAAAACTGTTTTTT. The chain is assembled from TRBV7-9 and TRBJ1-4; a tentative D match to TRBD1 spans 5 bases. CDR1 is given as SEHNR and CDR2 as FQNEAQ, both from the germline V gene (reference sequence). V is clipped by 5 bases and J by 3 bases, and the sequence between their germline boundaries is 16 bases long. The CDR3 contains 16 residues, cysteine and phenylalanine counted. Only the CDR3 region is kept as DNA, spanning 48 bases read in frame from base 1.